One and the same sample provided the 17 T cell receptor beta chains below, sequenced in a study of blood T cell repertoires in COVID-19. Profiling relied on immunoSEQ multiplex PCR, and the TCRdb table lists in-frame clones only, not all of them. Seen here are about 300,000 clones, 70% to 90% observed once, and the top ten hold about 4.2%. Source material: PBMCs or T cells enriched from blood (not recorded which). The receptors derive from a man aged 25 to 45 who had recovered from COVID-19.

V gene TRBV4-2 combines with J gene TRBJ2-5; the D gene is possibly TRBD1 (5 bases). Germline V gene data show CDR1 as LGHNA and CDR2 as YNFKEQ. This CDR3 spans 16 amino acids. Trimming took off 3 bases at V and 2 bases at J, with 16 bases between the two ends. The CDR3 DNA reads as TGTGCCAGCAGCCAGGCAAGTGCTGACAGACAAGAGACCCAGTACTTC. Translated: CASSQASADRQETQYF.

The gene calls are TRBV5-4 and TRBJ2-5; TRBD1 matches 9 bases. In germline, CDR1 is SGHNT, CDR2 YYREEE (reference sequence). V lost 4 bases, J lost 4 bases, and 2 bases stayed unmatched. The CDR3 has 13 residues. The chain's CDR3 is CASSPTGGETQYF. CDR3 in DNA: TGTGCCAGCAGCCCGACAGGGGGAGAGACCCAGTACTTC.

The J gene is TRBJ1-2, the V gene TRBV6-5, with 8 bases lining up with TRBD1. The CDR3 contains 15 residues. CDR1 is MNHEY, CDR2 SVGAGI, per germline. The V gene end was trimmed by 0 bases and the J gene end by 4 bases; junction bases not matched to a gene: 4. CDR3 amino acids: CASSYSGTGAYGYTF. For the CDR3, the DNA is TGTGCCAGCAGTTACTCTGGGACAGGAGCCTATGGCTACACCTTC.

The genes are TRBV7-6 and TRBJ1-4; 10 bases are a match to TRBD1. The length of the CDR3 is 17 residues. V shed 5 bases and J 8 bases; nucleotides not matched to a gene: 14. The germline gives CDR1 SGHVS, CDR2 FNYEAQ. CDR3 loop: CASSDIQKDRGQEKLFF. The CDR3 nucleotides are TGTGCCAGCAGCGACATACAAAAAGACAGGGGGCAAGAAAAACTGTTTTTT.

The CDR3 nucleotides are TGTGCCAGCAGCCGCGGGGGGGAGCTGTTTTTT. The encoded protein is CASSRGGELFF. The V call is TRBV27, the J call TRBJ2-2; D is perhaps TRBD2 (5 bases). V was trimmed by 6 bases and J by 8 bases, leaving 7 bases between them. Germline-derived CDR1 and CDR2 are MNHEY and SMNVEV (reference sequence). The CDR3 extends over 11 amino acids.

V is TRBV19 and J is TRBJ2-2; 12 nucleotides align to TRBD2. The CDR3 is made up of 19 amino acids. Trimming cost V 2 bases and J 0 bases; bases outside gene matches: 7. Germline assignment: CDR1 LNHDA and CDR2 SQIVND (reference sequence). CDR3 amino acids: CASSISLAGGQTNTGELFF. The CDR3 DNA is TGTGCCAGTAGTATAAGCCTAGCGGGAGGGCAAACGAACACCGGGGAGCTGTTTTTT.

CDR3: CAWSVEGIDGVSGNTIYF. In DNA form, the CDR3 reads TGTGCCTGGAGTGTAGAGGGAATTGACGGGGTGTCAGGAAACACCATATATTTT. The chain is built from TRBV30 and TRBJ1-3; D gene unclear. V was shortened by 0 bases and J by 4 bases, with 22 bases between the two germline ends. The CDR3 has 18 amino acids. Germline V gene lookup returns CDR1 GTSNPN and CDR2 SVGIG (reference sequence).

This chain links TRBV6-1 with TRBJ2-3, with TRBD1 as a possible D gene (5 bases). V lost 2 bases and J lost 0, with 9 bases in between. The CDR3 covers 15 residues. CDR1 MNHNS and CDR2 SASEGT come from the germline V gene. In DNA, the CDR3 is TGTGCCAGCAGTGAATCTCAGGGAAGCACAGATACGCAGTATTTT. It specifies CASSESQGSTDTQYF.

The chain is built from TRBV2 and TRBJ1-1, with TRBD1 matching over 11 bases. Per the germline V gene, CDR1 is SNHLY and CDR2 is FYNNEI. The CDR3 is made up of 14 amino acids. V lost 6 bases and J lost 1; bases outside the gene matches: 1. The CDR3 DNA follows: TGTGCCAGCAGGGGACAGGGGGGGAACACTGAAGCTTTCTTT. The encoded protein is CASRGQGGNTEAFF.

This clone was found a few times. The chain is built from TRBV11-3 and TRBJ1-2; 8 bases map to TRBD1. The CDR3 runs 13 residues. Looked up from germline, CDR1 is SGHNT and CDR2 is YENEEA. Trimming cost V 3 bases and J 8 bases; bases outside gene matches: 5. In nucleotides, the CDR3 is TGTGCCAGCAGCTTGGGACAGGTCCTGGGCTACACCTTC. It codes for CASSLGQVLGYTF.

This chain links TRBV7-8 with TRBJ1-5, with a tentative D call TRBD1 (6 bases). The CDR3 covers 15 residues. Trimming removed 1 base from V and 9 bases from J, with 16 bases in between. Germline-derived CDR1 and CDR2 are SGHVS and FQNEAQ. CDR3 loop: CASSLGQGGGSPQHF. CDR3 sequence (DNA): TGTGCCAGCAGCTTAGGGCAAGGGGGGGGCTCGCCCCAGCATTTT.

V and J are TRBV19 and TRBJ1-5; 8 bases are shared with TRBD1. Per the germline V gene, CDR1 is LNHDA and CDR2 is SQIVND (reference sequence). The CDR3 contains 15 residues. The V and J ends lost 6 bases and 11 bases, in that order; junction bases with no gene match: 15. CDR3 DNA sequence: TGTGCCAGTAGCGCTGGGACAGGTGGGTTTTTGGCCCAGCATTTT. Translated, it gives CASSAGTGGFLAQHF.

The V gene is TRBV6-4, the J gene TRBJ2-1; 11 bases map to TRBD2. This CDR3 spans 15 amino acids. The germline V gene has CDR1 MRHNA and CDR2 SNTAGT. V was clipped by 0 bases and J by 6 bases; unmatched bases: 1. The CDR3 region is CASSDSSGGANEQFF. CDR3 DNA: TGTGCCAGCAGTGACTCTAGCGGGGGGGCCAATGAGCAGTTCTTC.

Here the CDR3 DNA reads TGCGCCAGCAGCCCGGACTGGGATAATGAGCAGTTCTTC. Translating gives CASSPDWDNEQFF. The chain couples TRBV5-1 to TRBJ2-1; D is possibly TRBD2 (5 bases). The length of the CDR3 is 13 residues. Germline assignment: CDR1 SGHRS and CDR2 YFSETQ. The V end was cut by 4 bases, the J end by 7 bases, with 12 bases between.

This sequence joins TRBV24-1 and TRBJ2-1, with D tentatively TRBD1 (6 bases). Germline CDR1 is KGHDR and CDR2 is SFDVKD. This CDR3 region has 16 residues. Trimming pared 0 bases from V and 8 bases from J, leaving 16 bases between. CDR3 loop: CATSDLWAGDLDEQFF. The CDR3, as DNA: TGTGCCACCAGTGATTTGTGGGCAGGGGATTTGGATGAGCAGTTCTTC.

This chain uses TRBV6-6 with TRBJ1-2, with D unclear. CDR3 length: 14 residues. Germline V gene data show CDR1 as MNHNY and CDR2 as SVGAGI (reference sequence). V dropped 8 bases and J dropped 4 bases, with 17 bases sitting between them. Written as DNA, the CDR3 is TGTGCCAGCTTCAGGTCCGGGATAGGCTATGGCTACACCTTC. As protein: CASFRSGIGYGYTF.

V gene TRBV5-1 combines with J gene TRBJ1-1; 10 nucleotides match TRBD1. The CDR3 covers 17 residues. CDR1 is SGHRS, CDR2 YFSETQ, per germline. Trimming removed 5 bases from V and 1 base from J; junction bases left unmatched: 11. The CDR3 DNA follows: TGCGCCAGCAGGCTGTTGGGACAGGGGAACCGGAACACTGAAGCTTTCTTT. It codes for CASRLLGQGNRNTEAFF.